This T cell receptor (beta chain) was sequenced in a study of response to subunit inactivated influenza vaccine (dated by TCRdb to between 2018 and 2020). For context, the study as a whole: The study used deep quantitative T cell receptor repertoire profiling to track responses to a trivalent subunit inactivated influenza vaccine.

About this clonotype itself: The antigen this receptor binds is unknown. Base qualities are missing; no much larger clone stands one base away.

The library relied on RT-PCR. Sequenced using an Illumina HiSeq 2500. Through fastp at Q25 and MiXCR, TCRdb rebuilt clones from the public reads, retaining in-frame beta chains. Under each unique CDR3 protein, matching rows form one entry showing the most common genes and DNA. Recorded for this sample are roughly 630,000 distinct CDR3 sequences; 12% to 15% of them occurred a single time. The top ten clones comprise approximately 7.6% of the sample. What the study reported, not specific to this receptor: The authors suggested that each seasonal influenza vaccination may recruit only a limited number of new T cells.

Including the terminal cysteine and phenylalanine, the CDR3 comprises 14 residues. The retained sequence is limited to the CDR3, 42 bases, with the frame set at the first base. At the junction V is shortened by 6 bases and J by 0 bases, with 12 bases in between. Sequencing was performed on PBMCs from blood, taken roughly 15 days before vaccination. The sequence was collected from a man aged 45-65 years who received an inactivated influenza vaccine. Donor details come from another sample of the same person, matched by shared clones. The receptor chain draws on TRBV12-3 or TRBV12-4 and TRBJ2-7, and the D gene may be TRBD2, 6 bases matching. The CDR3 protein sequence reads: CASRNVGSSYEQYF. In nucleotide form, the sequence is TGTGCCAGCAGGAATGTCGGGAGCTCCTACGAGCAGTACTTC.